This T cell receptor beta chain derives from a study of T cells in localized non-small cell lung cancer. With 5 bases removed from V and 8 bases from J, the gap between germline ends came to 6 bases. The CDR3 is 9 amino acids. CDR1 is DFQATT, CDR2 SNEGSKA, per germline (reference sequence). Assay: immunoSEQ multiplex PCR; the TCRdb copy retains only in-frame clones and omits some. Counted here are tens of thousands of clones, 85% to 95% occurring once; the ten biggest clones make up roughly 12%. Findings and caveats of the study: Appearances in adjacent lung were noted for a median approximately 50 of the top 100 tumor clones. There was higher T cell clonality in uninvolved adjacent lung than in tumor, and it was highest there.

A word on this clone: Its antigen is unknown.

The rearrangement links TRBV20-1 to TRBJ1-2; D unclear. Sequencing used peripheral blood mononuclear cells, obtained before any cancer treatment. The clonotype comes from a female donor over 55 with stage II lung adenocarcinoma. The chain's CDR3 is CSALEGYTF. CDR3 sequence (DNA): TGCAGTGCTTTGGAGGGCTACACCTTC.